The T cell receptor beta chain under discussion was sequenced for a study of shared clonotypes between healthy human individuals. Study-wide results and caveats: Blood was the only sampled material, and tissue repertoires likely differ.

Researchers divided each subset's genomic DNA evenly across several immunoSEQ plates. Sequencing used immunoSEQ multiplex PCR; TCRdb keeps in-frame clones, though not all of them. This sample has approximately 1,500,000 clones, with approximately 98% found just once. A split of CD4+ cells into CD45RA+ naive and CD45RA-negative memory subsets was performed. This clone was recorded once. The antigen remains unidentified. The germline V and J ends were trimmed by 4 bases and 5 bases, with 18 bases remaining between them. Germline CDR1 is SGHRS and CDR2 is YFSETQ. The length of the CDR3 is 15 residues. The material sequenced was naive CD4+ T cells sorted from blood. The subset was: CD45RA+ positively selected. This TCR came from a man aged 25 to 40 in good health. V and J are TRBV5-1 and TRBJ2-5; perhaps D is TRBD1 or TRBD2 (5 bases each). The DNA for the CDR3 is TGCGCCAGCAGCGCCGGCAACAGAGGGGAGGAGACCCAGTACTTC. It specifies CASSAGNRGEETQYF. The full variable domain, rest sourced from reference TRBV5-1 and TRBJ2-5, is KAGVTQTPRYLIKTRGQQVTLSCSPISGHRSVSWYQQTPGQGLQFLFEYFSETQRNKGNFPGRFSGRQFSNSRSEMNVSTLELGDSALYLCASSAGNRGEETQYFGPGTRLLVL.